What follows are 5 T cell receptor beta chains derived from one specimen sequenced in a study of T cell repertoires in cytomegalovirus infection. TCRdb itself ran the reads through MiXCR, one entry per CDR3 protein. The sample comprises roughly 110,000 distinct CDR3 sequences, 10% of which are singletons, and around 29% rests with the top ten. Their recognized antigens are unknown. Sequencing was performed on PBMCs, sequenced either directly or after in vitro stimulation (not recorded which). These receptors were obtained from a human donor in good health (CMV status not recorded). Some clones in this sample may be carry-over from other donors' samples.

Turning to this clonotype: Possible read error: a much larger clone is one base away. The DNA for the CDR3 is TGTGTCAGCAGCGGAACGGGACTAGCGGACAATGAGCAGTTCTTC. Translating it yields CVSSGTGLADNEQFF. V and J are TRBV7-9 and TRBJ2-1; 11 nucleotides agree with TRBD2. Germline CDR1 reads SEHNR; CDR2 reads FQNEAQ (reference sequence). The CDR3 has 15 residues. Looking up the rest from reference TRBV7-9 and TRBJ2-1 gives the full variable domain: DTGVSQNPRHKITKRGQNVTFRCDPISEHNRLYWYRQTLGQGPEFLTYFQNEAQLEKSRLLSDRFSAERPKGSFSTLEIQRTEQGDSAMYLCVSSGTGLADNEQFFGPGTRLTVL.

The chain joins TRBV25-1 to TRBJ1-2; perhaps TRBD1 as D (5 bases). V dropped 10 bases and J dropped 4 bases, with 16 bases sitting between them. From germline, CDR1 is MGHDK and CDR2 SYGVNS. This CDR3 region has 13 residues. The CDR3, as DNA: TGTGCCACCGAGGTGGGGGGGGGCTATGGCTACACCTTC. It codes for CATEVGGGYGYTF.

This clonotype turned up a few times. DNA of the CDR3: TGTGCCAGCAGCTTCCGGGCTCAGCTGTCTGAAGCTTTCTTT. Translated, it gives CASSFRAQLSEAFF. The V and J genes are TRBV5-4 and TRBJ1-1; no clear D. Trimming left V 2 bases short and J 6 bases short, with 14 bases between. The CDR3 sequence is 14 residues long. Germline-derived CDR1 and CDR2 are SGHNT and YYREEE (reference sequence).

The chain joins TRBV28 to TRBJ1-2; no firm D call. The germline CDR1 and CDR2 sequences are MDHEN and SYDVKM. The CDR3 consists of 12 residues. Trimming removed 2 bases at V and 5 bases at J, with 6 bases between. The CDR3 sequence: CASSLTEYGYTF. CDR3 in DNA: TGTGCCAGCAGTTTAACGGAGTATGGCTACACCTTC.

This clonotype has ten or more counts. The genes are TRBV6-1 and TRBJ2-7, with D uncertain. Trimming removed 0 bases at V and 3 bases at J, with 9 bases between. The CDR3 has 14 amino acids. Germline assignment: CDR1 MNHNS and CDR2 SASEGT. The CDR3 DNA sequence: TGTGCCAGCAGTGAAGCATCGTGGGTCTACGAGCAGTACGTC. It is translated as CASSEASWVYEQYV.